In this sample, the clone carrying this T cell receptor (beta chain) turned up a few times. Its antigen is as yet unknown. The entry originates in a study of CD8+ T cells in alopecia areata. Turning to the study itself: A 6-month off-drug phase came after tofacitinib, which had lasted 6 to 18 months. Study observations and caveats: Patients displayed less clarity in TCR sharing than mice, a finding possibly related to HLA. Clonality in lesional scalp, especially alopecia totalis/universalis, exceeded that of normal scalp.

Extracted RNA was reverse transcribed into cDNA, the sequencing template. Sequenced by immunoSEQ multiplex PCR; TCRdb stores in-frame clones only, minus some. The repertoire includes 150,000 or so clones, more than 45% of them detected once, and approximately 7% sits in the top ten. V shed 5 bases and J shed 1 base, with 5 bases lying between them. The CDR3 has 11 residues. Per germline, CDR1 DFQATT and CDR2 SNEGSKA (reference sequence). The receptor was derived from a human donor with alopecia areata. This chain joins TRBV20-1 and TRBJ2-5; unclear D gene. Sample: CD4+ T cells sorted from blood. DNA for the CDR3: TGCAGTGCTGGTCCCCAAGAGACCCAGTACTTC. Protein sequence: CSAGPQETQYF.